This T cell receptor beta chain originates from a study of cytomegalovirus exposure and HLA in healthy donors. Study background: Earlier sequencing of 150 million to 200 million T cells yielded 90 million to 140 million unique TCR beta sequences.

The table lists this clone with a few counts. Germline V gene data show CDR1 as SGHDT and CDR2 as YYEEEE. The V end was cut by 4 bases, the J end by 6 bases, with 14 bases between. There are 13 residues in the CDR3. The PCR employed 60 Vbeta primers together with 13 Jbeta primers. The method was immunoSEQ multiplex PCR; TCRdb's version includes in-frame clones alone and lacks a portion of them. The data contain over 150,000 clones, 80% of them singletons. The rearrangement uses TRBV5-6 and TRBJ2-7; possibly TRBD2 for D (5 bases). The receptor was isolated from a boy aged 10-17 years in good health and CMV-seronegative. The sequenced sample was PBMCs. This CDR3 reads CASSLGDGLEQYF. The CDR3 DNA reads TGTGCCAGCAGCCTCGGGGATGGACTCGAGCAGTACTTC. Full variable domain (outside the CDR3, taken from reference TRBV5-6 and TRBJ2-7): DAGVTQSPTHLIKTRGQQVTLRCSPKSGHDTVSWYQQALGQGPQFIFQYYEEEERQRGNFPDRFSGHQFPNYSSELNVNALLLGDSALYLCASSLGDGLEQYFGPGTRLTVT.